One and the same sample provided the 20 T cell receptor beta chains below, sequenced in a study of T cells after yellow fever vaccination. TCRdb reanalysed the 5' RACE reads using MiXCR and keeps one entry per CDR3 protein. Counted here are hundreds of thousands of distinct CDR3 sequences, less than 20% occurring once; the ten biggest clones make up 15% to 20%. The starting material was PBMCs, obtained about 5 days after the first yellow fever vaccination. The origin of the receptors is a man aged 18-30 years who received the YFV17D yellow fever vaccine.

The table lists this clonotype with a few counts. J is TRBJ1-4 and V is TRBV29-1; no clear D gene. Trimming took off 4 bases at V and 10 bases at J, with 22 bases between the two ends. This CDR3 contains 15 residues. CDR1 is SQVTM and CDR2 is ANQGSEA in the germline V gene. The CDR3, as DNA: TGCAGCGTTGGTAAGGATGCCAGCACCTTAGGAAAACTGTTTTTT. This sequence encodes CSVGKDASTLGKLFF.

The chain couples TRBV28 to TRBJ2-5, with a weak D call TRBD1 (6 bases). The V and J ends lost 4 bases and 2 bases respectively, with 11 bases between them. The CDR3 covers 14 residues. Germline-derived CDR1 and CDR2 are MDHEN and SYDVKM. The CDR3, as DNA: TGTGCCAGCAGTTCAAAACAGGGACAAGAGACCCAGTACTTC. This gives the protein CASSSKQGQETQYF.

The chain carries TRBV5-6 and TRBJ2-7; the match to TRBD1 covers 10 bases. The germline gives CDR1 SGHDT, CDR2 YYEEEE. CDR3 size: 15 residues. The junction had 11 bases not matched to a gene; V was cut back by 2 bases and J by 9 bases. The CDR3 spells CASSLHRTGGDGQYV. CDR3 bases: TGTGCCAGCAGCTTACATCGGACAGGGGGTGATGGGCAGTACGTC.

This clonotype was seen many times. The genes are TRBV5-4 and TRBJ2-1; 11 bases align to TRBD1. CDR3 size: 15 residues. The germline CDR1 and CDR2 sequences are SGHNT and YYREEE (reference sequence). V lost 0 bases to trimming and J lost 10 bases; unmatched junction nucleotides: 6. The CDR3 bases are TGTGCCAGCAGCTTGGGGGACAGGGGGACACGGGAGCAGTTCTTC. Amino acid sequence: CASSLGDRGTREQFF.

The rearrangement links TRBV6-2 or TRBV6-3 to TRBJ2-2, with D maybe TRBD1 (5 bases). Trimming removed 4 bases from V and 1 base from J, with 13 bases in between. Germline V gene sequence: CDR1 MNHEY, CDR2 SVGEGT. CDR3 length: 16 amino acids. In nucleotides, the CDR3 is TGTGCCAGCAGTTTACAGGCATCCAAGAACACCGGGGAGCTGTTTTTT. Protein: CASSLQASKNTGELFF.

The chain has TRBV7-2 and TRBJ2-5, with unresolved D. Germline V gene lookup returns CDR1 SGHTA and CDR2 FQGNSA. CDR3 length: 13 residues. Trimming took 4 bases from V and 1 from J, leaving 7 bases between them. This CDR3 is CASSYRIQETQYF. CDR3 bases: TGTGCCAGCAGCTACAGAATCCAAGAGACCCAGTACTTC. Looking up the rest from reference TRBV7-2 and TRBJ2-5 gives the full variable domain: GAGVSQSPSNKVTEKGKDVELRCDPISGHTALYWYRQSLGQGLEFLIYFQGNSAPDKSGLPSDRFSAERTGGSVSTLTIQRTQQEDSAVYLCASSYRIQETQYFGPGTRLLVL.

This clonotype was counted between two and nine times. This chain joins TRBV5-1 and TRBJ2-3, with 9 bases lining up with TRBD2. The germline gives CDR1 SGHRS, CDR2 YFSETQ. This CDR3 is built from 18 residues. Trimming cost V 3 bases and J 5 bases; bases outside gene matches: 16. For the CDR3, the DNA is TGCGCCAGCAGCTACGGGGCTAGCGGGACAACATGGGGAGATACGCAGTATTTT. As protein: CASSYGASGTTWGDTQYF.

This clonotype was seen a handful of times. The rearrangement uses TRBV10-3 and TRBJ1-2; a possible D gene is TRBD1 (5 bases). V was cut by 0 bases and J by 7 bases, with 15 bases left in between. From germline, CDR1 is ENHRY and CDR2 SYGVKD. There are 15 residues in the CDR3. The CDR3 DNA reads as TGTGCCATCAGTGAGTCGTTGGTGGGGCACGGTGGCTACACCTTC. It yields the protein CAISESLVGHGGYTF.

The CDR3 DNA sequence: TGCAGTGCTAGGCGACCCGCTGGAACATCCTATAATTCACCCCTCCACTTT. It yields the protein CSARRPAGTSYNSPLHF. The chain has TRBV20-1 and TRBJ1-6; D gene unclear. The germline gives CDR1 DFQATT, CDR2 SNEGSKA (reference sequence). The CDR3 sequence is 17 residues long. V was cut by 3 bases and J by 1 base, with 16 bases left in between.

Written as DNA, the CDR3 is TGTGCCAGCAGTTTATCAAACCCGAATCGCGAGCAGTACTTC. It encodes CASSLSNPNREQYF. The J gene is TRBJ2-7, the V gene TRBV27, with D hard to call. The CDR3 extends over 14 amino acids. The germline gives CDR1 MNHEY, CDR2 SMNVEV (reference sequence). Trimming stripped 0 bases from V and 6 bases from J, with 12 bases between.

This chain connects TRBV24-1 to TRBJ2-1, with TRBD1 identical over 7 bases. J gave up 6 bases and V 3 bases, and 7 bases lay outside the gene matches. The CDR3 contains 15 residues. The germline V gene has CDR1 KGHDR and CDR2 SFDVKD. The CDR3 spells CATSDQGQAPNEQFF. The CDR3 DNA follows: TGTGCCACCAGTGATCAAGGACAGGCACCCAATGAGCAGTTCTTC.

This clonotype showed up many times. This chain connects TRBV6-2 or TRBV6-3 to TRBJ2-7; 7 nucleotides agree with TRBD1. V gave up 2 bases and J gave up 2 bases; unmatched junction bases: 9. The CDR3 contains 16 residues. CDR1 MNHEY and CDR2 SVGEGT come from the germline V gene. CDR3 sequence (DNA): TGTGCCAGCAGTTACCGACAGGGAATCCCAGCCTACGAGCAGTACTTC. Protein product: CASSYRQGIPAYEQYF.

The chain combines TRBV5-8 with TRBJ2-5, with TRBD1 as a possible D gene (6 bases). The CDR3 contains 17 residues. Between the trimmed V and J ends, which lost 0 bases and 2 bases, there was a span of 17 bases. Germline CDR1 SGHTS, CDR2 YDEGEE. The CDR3 here is CASSLGTGTRIQETQYF. The CDR3 DNA reads as TGTGCCAGCAGCTTGGGAACCGGGACAAGGATACAAGAGACCCAGTACTTC.

This clonotype was counted many times. The chain links TRBV3-1 to TRBJ2-1, with TRBD2 identical over 12 bases. V was clipped by 8 bases and J by 10 bases; unmatched bases: 9. This CDR3 is built from 14 residues. CDR1 and CDR2 from the germline V gene are LGHDT and YNNKEL (reference sequence). The CDR3 region has the DNA TGTGCCAGCCTCCTAGCGGGGGGGCCCGACGAGCAGTTCTTC. Translated, it gives CASLLAGGPDEQFF.

This clonotype was detected only a few times. The V gene is TRBV7-2, the J gene TRBJ2-5, with D possibly being TRBD1 or TRBD2 (5 bases each). Germline CDR1 reads SGHTA; CDR2 reads FQGNSA. The CDR3 has 15 amino acids. V lost 5 bases to trimming and J lost 4 bases, with 17 bases between them. CDR3 coding DNA: TGTGCCAGCAGCCCCGGGTGGGGGTTGGGAGAGACCCAGTACTTC. It encodes CASSPGWGLGETQYF.

The sample holds a few counts of this clonotype. The CDR3 here is CASSPGRGSPSYEQYF. CDR3 sequence (DNA): TGTGCCAGCTCCCCCGGCCGGGGCTCACCATCCTACGAGCAGTACTTC. The V gene is TRBV6-2 or TRBV6-3, the J gene TRBJ2-7; tentatively, D is TRBD1 or TRBD2 (5 bases each). This CDR3 contains 16 residues. Per germline, CDR1 MNHEY and CDR2 SVGEGT. Deletions cut 8 bases from V and 1 base from J, with 21 bases between.

The V call is TRBV4-3, the J call TRBJ1-6, with 7 bases lining up with TRBD1. The CDR3 loop spans 15 amino acids. J lost 8 bases, V lost 5 bases, and 9 bases had no gene match. Germline CDR1 LGHNA, CDR2 YSLEER. The CDR3 here is CASSYNYRGDSPLHF. The CDR3 nucleotides read TGCGCCAGCAGCTACAATTACAGGGGCGATTCACCCCTCCACTTT.

This clonotype was observed a handful of times. This sequence joins TRBV28 and TRBJ1-3; D remains unclear. With 6 bases removed from V and 2 bases from J, the gap between germline ends came to 23 bases. Germline V lookup: CDR1 MDHEN, CDR2 SYDVKM. The CDR3 contains 18 residues. Here the CDR3 DNA reads TGTGCCAGCAGAACAGCGAGGTTGCTTCTGAGTGCTGGAAACACCATATATTTT. Protein product: CASRTARLLLSAGNTIYF.

This clonotype was observed a handful of times. V usage is TRBV15 and J usage is TRBJ1-2, with D maybe TRBD1 (6 bases). CDR1 is LNHNV and CDR2 is YYDKDF in the germline V gene (reference sequence). CDR3 length: 14 amino acids. V shed 3 bases and J shed 8 bases, with 16 bases lying between them. DNA for the CDR3: TGTGCCACCAGCAGTGGTCGGACAGTAATAGGCTACACCTTC. The encoded protein is CATSSGRTVIGYTF.

DNA of the CDR3: TGCAGTGCTAGCGGGCTAGTCGTTGAGCAGTTCTTC. This translates into CSASGLVVEQFF. The rearrangement uses TRBV20-1 and TRBJ2-1; D is unclear. Germline CDR1 reads DFQATT; CDR2 reads SNEGSKA (reference sequence). CDR3 length: 12 amino acids. The germline V and J ends were trimmed by 3 bases and 9 bases, with 12 bases remaining between them.